This T cell receptor (delta chain) originates from a study of Vδ1+ human thymocytes. The template was reverse-transcribed extracted RNA. The CDR3 regions were amplified by multiplex PCR from V-gene primers to a constant-region primer. TCRdb processed the multiplex PCR reads again with the CATT caller. The sample shows about 55,000 delta-chain clones, about 15% of them seen only once. Study-level points and caveats: Thymic TRG and TRD repertoires appeared highly polyclonal, with Gaussian CDR3 length distributions.

CDR1 TSWWSYY and CDR2 QGS come from the germline V gene. Trimming at V came to 2 bases and at J to 0 bases, leaving 7 bases not matched to a gene. The CDR3 is 17 amino acids. Concerning this clone itself: Its antigen remains unidentified.

Sequenced sample: Vdelta1+ gamma-delta thymocytes from the thymus. Sample subset: FACS-sorted CD3+ TCRalphabeta- TCRVdelta1+ TCRVdelta2- thymocytes. The TCR originated in a boy in the first two years of life who had congenital heart surgery. This chain uses TRDV1 with TRDJ1; TRDD3 aligns across 9 bases. The CDR3 DNA follows: TGTGCTCTTGGGGAAACCGGGGGATACCCCTACACCGATAAACTCATCTTT. It translates to CALGETGGYPYTDKLIF.